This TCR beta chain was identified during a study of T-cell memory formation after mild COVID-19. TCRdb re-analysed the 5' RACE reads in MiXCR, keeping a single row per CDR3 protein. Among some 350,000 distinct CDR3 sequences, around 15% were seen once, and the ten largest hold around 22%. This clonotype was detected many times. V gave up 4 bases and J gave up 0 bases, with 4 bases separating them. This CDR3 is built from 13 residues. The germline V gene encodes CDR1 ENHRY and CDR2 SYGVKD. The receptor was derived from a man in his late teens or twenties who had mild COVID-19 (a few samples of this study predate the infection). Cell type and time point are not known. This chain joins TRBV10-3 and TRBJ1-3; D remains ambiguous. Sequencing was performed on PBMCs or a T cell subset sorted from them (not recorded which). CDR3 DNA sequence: TGTGCCATCAGTGGCAGCTCTGGAAACACCATATATTTT. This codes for CAISGSSGNTIYF.